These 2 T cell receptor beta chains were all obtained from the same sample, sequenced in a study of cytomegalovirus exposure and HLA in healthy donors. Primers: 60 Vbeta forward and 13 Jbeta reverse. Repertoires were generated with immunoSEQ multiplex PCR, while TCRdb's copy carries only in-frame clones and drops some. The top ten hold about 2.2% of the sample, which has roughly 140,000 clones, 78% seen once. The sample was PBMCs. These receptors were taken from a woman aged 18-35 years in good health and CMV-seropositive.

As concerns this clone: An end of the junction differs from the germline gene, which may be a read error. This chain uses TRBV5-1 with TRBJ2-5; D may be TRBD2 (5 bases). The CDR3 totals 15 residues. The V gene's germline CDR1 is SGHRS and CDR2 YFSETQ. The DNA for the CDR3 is TGCGCCAGCAGCTTGAGTTCTAGCCGTCTTGAGACCCAGCACTTC. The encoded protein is CASSLSSSRLETQHF.

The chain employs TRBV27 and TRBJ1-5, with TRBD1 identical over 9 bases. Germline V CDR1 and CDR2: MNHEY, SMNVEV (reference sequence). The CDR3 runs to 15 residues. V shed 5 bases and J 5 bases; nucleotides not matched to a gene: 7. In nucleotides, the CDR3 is TGTGCCAGCAGTAATACAGGGGGCCGGCATCAGCCCCAGCATTTT. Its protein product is CASSNTGGRHQPQHF.